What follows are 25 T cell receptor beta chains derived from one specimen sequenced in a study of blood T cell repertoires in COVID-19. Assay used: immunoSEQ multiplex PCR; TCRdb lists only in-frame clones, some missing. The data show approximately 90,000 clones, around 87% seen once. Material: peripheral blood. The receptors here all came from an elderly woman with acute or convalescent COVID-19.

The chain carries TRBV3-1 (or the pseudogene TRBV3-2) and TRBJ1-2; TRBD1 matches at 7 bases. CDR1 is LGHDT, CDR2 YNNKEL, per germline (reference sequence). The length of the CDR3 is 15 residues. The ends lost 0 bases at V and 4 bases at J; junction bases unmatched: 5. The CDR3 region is CASSQEQGIIYGYTF. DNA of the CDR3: TGTGCCAGCAGCCAAGAACAGGGGATCATCTATGGCTACACCTTC.

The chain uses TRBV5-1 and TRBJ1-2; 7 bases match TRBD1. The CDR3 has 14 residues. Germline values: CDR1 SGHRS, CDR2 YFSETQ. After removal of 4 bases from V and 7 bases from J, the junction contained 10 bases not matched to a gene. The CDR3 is CASSLGQEGGGYTF. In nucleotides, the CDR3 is TGCGCCAGCAGCCTAGGACAGGAAGGAGGTGGCTACACCTTC.

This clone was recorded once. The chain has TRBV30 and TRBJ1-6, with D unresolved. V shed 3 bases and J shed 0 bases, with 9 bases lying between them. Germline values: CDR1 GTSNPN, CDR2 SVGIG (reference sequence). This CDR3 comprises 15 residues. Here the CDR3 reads CAWSPESSYNSPLHF. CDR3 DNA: TGTGCCTGGAGCCCTGAGAGCTCCTATAATTCACCCCTCCACTTT.

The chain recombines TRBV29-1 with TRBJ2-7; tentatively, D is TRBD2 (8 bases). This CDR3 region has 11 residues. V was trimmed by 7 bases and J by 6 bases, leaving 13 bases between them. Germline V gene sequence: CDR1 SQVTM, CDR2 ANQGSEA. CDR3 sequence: CSGGRTGEQYF. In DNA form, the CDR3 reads TGCAGCGGCGGGAGGACAGGCGAGCAGTACTTC.

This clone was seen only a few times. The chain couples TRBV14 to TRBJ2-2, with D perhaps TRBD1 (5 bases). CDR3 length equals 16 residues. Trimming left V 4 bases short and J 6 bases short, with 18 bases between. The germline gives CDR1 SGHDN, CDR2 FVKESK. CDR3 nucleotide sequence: TGTGCCAGCAGCCGTCGGTCAGCTACAGGTCCCGGGGAGCTGTTTTTT. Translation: CASSRRSATGPGELFF.

Here the CDR3 DNA reads TGTGCCTGGAGTTTGACTGAAAACACTGAAGCTTTCTTT. Its translation: CAWSLTENTEAFF. The chain employs TRBV30 and TRBJ1-1; D unresolved. V lost 2 bases and J 2 bases, leaving 9 bases between the germline ends. The CDR3 has 13 amino acids. The germline gives CDR1 GTSNPN, CDR2 SVGIG (reference sequence).

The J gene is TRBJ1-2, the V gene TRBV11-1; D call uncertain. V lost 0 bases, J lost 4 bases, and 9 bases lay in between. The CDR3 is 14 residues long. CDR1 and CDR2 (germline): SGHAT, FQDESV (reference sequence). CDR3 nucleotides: TGTGCCAGCAGCTTAGCGGTGGGCGCCTATGGCTACACCTTC. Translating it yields CASSLAVGAYGYTF.

This CDR3 is CASSYSAGIDNSPLHF. CDR3 sequence (DNA): TGTGCCAGCAGTTATTCGGCAGGGATTGATAATTCACCCCTCCACTTT. J is TRBJ1-6 and V is TRBV6-6; D is perhaps TRBD1 (5 bases). The germline V gene has CDR1 MNHNY and CDR2 SVGAGI (reference sequence). This CDR3 has 16 amino acids. V lost 3 bases and J lost 5, with 14 bases in between.

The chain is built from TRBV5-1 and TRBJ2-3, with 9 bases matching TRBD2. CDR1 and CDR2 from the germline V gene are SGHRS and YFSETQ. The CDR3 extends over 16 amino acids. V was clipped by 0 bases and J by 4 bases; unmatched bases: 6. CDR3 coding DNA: TGCGCCAGCAGCTTGGATGGGGCGGGGGGGCCAGATACGCAGTATTTT. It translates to CASSLDGAGGPDTQYF. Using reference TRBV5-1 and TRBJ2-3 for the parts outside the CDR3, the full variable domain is KAGVTQTPRYLIKTRGQQVTLSCSPISGHRSVSWYQQTPGQGLQFLFEYFSETQRNKGNFPGRFSGRQFSNSRSEMNVSTLELGDSALYLCASSLDGAGGPDTQYFGPGTRLTVL.

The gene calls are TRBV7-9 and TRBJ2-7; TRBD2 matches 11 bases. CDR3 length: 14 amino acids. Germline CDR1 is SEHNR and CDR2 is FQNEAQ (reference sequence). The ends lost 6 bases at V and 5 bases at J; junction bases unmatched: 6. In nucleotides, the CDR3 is TGTGCCAGCAGTCCACTAGCGGGAGTGGACGAGCAGTACTTC. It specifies CASSPLAGVDEQYF.

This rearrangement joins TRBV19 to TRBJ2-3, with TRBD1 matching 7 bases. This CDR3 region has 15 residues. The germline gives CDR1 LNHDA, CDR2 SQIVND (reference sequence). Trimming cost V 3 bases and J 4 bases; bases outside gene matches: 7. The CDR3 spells CASSIPRQGPDTQYF. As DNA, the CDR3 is TGTGCCAGTAGTATTCCGAGACAGGGTCCAGATACGCAGTATTTT.

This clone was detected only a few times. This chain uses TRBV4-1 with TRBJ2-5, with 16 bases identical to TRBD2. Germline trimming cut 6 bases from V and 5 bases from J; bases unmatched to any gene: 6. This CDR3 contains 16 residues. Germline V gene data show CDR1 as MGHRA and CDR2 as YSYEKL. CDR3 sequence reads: CASRQGTSGRAETQYF. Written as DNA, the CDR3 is TGCGCCAGCAGACAGGGGACTAGCGGGAGGGCGGAGACCCAGTACTTC.

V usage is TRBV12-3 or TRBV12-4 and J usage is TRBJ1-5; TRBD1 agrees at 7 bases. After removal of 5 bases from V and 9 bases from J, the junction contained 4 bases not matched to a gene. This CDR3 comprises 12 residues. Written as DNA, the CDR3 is TGTGCCAGCAGTCCCCGGGACAGGCCCCAGCATTTT. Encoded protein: CASSPRDRPQHF.

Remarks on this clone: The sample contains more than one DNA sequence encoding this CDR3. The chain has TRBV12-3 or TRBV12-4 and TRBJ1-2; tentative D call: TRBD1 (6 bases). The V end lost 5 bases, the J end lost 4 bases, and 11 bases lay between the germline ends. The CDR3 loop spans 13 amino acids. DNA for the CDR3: TGTGCCAGCAGTCCGACAGGCCCCTATGGCTACACCTTC. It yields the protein CASSPTGPYGYTF.

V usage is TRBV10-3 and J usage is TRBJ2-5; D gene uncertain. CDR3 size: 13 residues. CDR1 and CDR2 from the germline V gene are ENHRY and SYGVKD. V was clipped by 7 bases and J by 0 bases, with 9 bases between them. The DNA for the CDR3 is TGTGCCATCAAAGAGAGGTACCAAGAGACCCAGTACTTC. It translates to CAIKERYQETQYF.

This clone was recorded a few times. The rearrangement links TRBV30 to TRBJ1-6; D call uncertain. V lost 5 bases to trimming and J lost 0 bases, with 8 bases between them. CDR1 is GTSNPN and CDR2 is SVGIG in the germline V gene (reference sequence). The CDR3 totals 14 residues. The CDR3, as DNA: TGTGCCTGGGCCGGGAGCTCCTATAATTCACCCCTCCACTTT. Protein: CAWAGSSYNSPLHF.

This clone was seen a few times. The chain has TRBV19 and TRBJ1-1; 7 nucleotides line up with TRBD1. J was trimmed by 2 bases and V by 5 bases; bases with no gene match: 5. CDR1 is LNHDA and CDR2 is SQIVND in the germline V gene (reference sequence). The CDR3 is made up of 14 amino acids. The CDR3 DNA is TGTGCCAGTAGTTTGACAGGGAAAAACACTGAAGCTTTCTTT. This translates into CASSLTGKNTEAFF.

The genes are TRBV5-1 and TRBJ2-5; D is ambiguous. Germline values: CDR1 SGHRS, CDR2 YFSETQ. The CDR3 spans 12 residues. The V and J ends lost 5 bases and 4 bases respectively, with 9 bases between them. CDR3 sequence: CASSLGLETQYF. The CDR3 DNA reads TGCGCCAGCAGTCTAGGCCTAGAGACCCAGTACTTC.

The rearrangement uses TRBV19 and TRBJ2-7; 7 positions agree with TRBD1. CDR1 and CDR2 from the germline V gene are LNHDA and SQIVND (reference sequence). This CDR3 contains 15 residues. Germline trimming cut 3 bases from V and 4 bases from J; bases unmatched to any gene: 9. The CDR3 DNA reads TGTGCCAGTAGTATGAGTCAACAGGGGCTGTACGAGCAGTACTTC. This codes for CASSMSQQGLYEQYF.

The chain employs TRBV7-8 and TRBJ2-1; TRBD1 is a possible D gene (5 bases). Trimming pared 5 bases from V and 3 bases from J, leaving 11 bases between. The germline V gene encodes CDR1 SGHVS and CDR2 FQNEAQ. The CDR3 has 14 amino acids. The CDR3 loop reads CASSVDSLYNEQFF. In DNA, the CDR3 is TGTGCCAGCAGCGTCGACAGCCTCTACAATGAGCAGTTCTTC.

CDR3 DNA: TGTGCCAGCAGCCTTCAAACAGGGGGTGAGCAGTTCTTC. Amino acids: CASSLQTGGEQFF. The chain combines TRBV7-6 with TRBJ2-1; TRBD1 matches at 8 bases. V shed 5 bases and J 9 bases; nucleotides not matched to a gene: 6. CDR1 is SGHVS, CDR2 FNYEAQ, per germline. The CDR3 loop spans 13 amino acids.

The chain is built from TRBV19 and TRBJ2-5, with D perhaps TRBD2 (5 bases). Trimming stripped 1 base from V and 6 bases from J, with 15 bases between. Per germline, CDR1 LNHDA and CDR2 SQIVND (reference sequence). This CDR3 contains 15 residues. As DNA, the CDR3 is TGTGCCAGTAGTATAGGTCGGGGTCTCGGGAAGACCCAGTACTTC. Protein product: CASSIGRGLGKTQYF.

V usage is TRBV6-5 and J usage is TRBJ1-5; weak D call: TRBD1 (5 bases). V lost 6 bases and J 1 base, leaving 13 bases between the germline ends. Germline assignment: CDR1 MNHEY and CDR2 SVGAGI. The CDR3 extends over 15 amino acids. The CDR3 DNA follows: TGTGCCAGCAGCGCCGGGGGGAAGAGCAATCAGCCCCAGCATTTT. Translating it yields CASSAGGKSNQPQHF.

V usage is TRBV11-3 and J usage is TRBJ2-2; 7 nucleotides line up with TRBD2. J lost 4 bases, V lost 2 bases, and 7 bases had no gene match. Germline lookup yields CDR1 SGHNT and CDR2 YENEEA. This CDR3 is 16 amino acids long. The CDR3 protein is CASSLFASGGTGELFF. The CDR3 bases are TGTGCCAGCAGCTTATTCGCTAGCGGTGGCACCGGGGAGCTGTTTTTT. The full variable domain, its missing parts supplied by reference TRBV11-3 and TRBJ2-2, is EAGVVQSPRYKIIEKKQPVAFWCNPISGHNTLYWYLQNLGQGPELLIRYENEEAVDDSQLPKDRFSAERLKGVDSTLKIQPAELGDSAVYLCASSLFASGGTGELFFGEGSRLTVL.

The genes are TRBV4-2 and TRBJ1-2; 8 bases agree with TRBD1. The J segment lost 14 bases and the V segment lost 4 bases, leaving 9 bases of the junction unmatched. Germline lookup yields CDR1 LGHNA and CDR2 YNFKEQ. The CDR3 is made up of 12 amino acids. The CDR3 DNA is TGTGCCAGCAGCCCCAGGGACAGGTTTCATACCTTC. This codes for CASSPRDRFHTF.